This T cell receptor beta chain was recovered during a study of glioma-infiltrating T cells. CDR3 size: 16 residues. Looked up from germline, CDR1 is MGHRA and CDR2 is YSYEKL. V lost 0 bases, J lost 0 bases, and 11 bases lay in between. The iRepertoire nested amplicon-rescue multiplex PCR amplified TCR alpha and beta CDR3s from RNA. TCRdb itself ran the multiplex PCR reads through MiXCR, one entry per CDR3 protein. The sample carries 100,000 to 150,000 distinct CDR3 sequences, 20% to 25% recorded once. The V call is TRBV4-1, the J call TRBJ1-1; D remains unclear. Sequencing used glioma tissue, nonneoplastic brain tissue, or PBMCs (not recorded which). The TCR comes from a human donor with low-grade glioma or glioblastoma, undergoing nonglioma brain surgery, or in good health (not recorded which). The CDR3 coding sequence is TGCGCCAGCAGCCAAGATCACGCCAGGATGAACACTGAAGCTTTCTTT. Its translation is CASSQDHARMNTEAFF.